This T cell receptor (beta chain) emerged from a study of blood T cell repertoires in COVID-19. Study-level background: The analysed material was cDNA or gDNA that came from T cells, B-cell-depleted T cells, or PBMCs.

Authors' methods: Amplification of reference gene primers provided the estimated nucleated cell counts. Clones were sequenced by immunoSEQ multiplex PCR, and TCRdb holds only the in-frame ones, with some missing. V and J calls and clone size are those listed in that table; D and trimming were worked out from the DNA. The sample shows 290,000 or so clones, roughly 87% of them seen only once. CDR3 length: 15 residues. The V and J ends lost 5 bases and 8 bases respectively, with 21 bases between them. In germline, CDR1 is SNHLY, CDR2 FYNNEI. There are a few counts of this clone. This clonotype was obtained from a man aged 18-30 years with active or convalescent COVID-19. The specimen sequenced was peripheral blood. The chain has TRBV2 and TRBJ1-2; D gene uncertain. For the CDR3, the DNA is TGTGCCAGCAGTTCCAAAGCGAATCTACGAAGGGGCTACACCTTC. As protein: CASSSKANLRRGYTF. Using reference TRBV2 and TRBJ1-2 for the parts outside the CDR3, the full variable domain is EPEVTQTPSHQVTQMGQEVILRCVPISNHLYFYWYRQILGQKVEFLVSFYNNEISEKSEIFDDQFSVERPDGSNFTLKIRSTKLEDSAMYFCASSSKANLRRGYTFGSGTRLTVV.